The T cell receptor beta chain under discussion was sequenced for a study of blood T cell repertoires in COVID-19. Across the study: Whether acute or convalescent, the COVID-19 samples came from the United States, Italy and Spain. T cells, B-cell-depleted T cells, or PBMCs supplied cDNA or gDNA.

In the original processing: Estimated nucleated cell counts came from reference gene primer amplification. Some clones are missing from TCRdb's copy, which holds only in-frame ones; the method was immunoSEQ multiplex PCR. The V and J calls and the clone size are those of that table, but D and trimming were determined from the DNA. The sample comprises about 360,000 clones, more than 85% of which are singletons, and over 2.5% rests with the top ten. The CDR3 contains 14 residues. The ends lost 4 bases at V and 3 bases at J; junction bases unmatched: 4. CDR1 and CDR2 (germline): SGHTA, FQGTGA. In this sample, this clone turned up once.

The sequence was collected from a human donor in a cohort sampled during active COVID-19. Sequencing used peripheral blood. The chain combines TRBV7-3 with TRBJ2-5; 8 bases are shared with TRBD1. CDR3 protein: CASSSGQGEETQYF. For the CDR3, the DNA is TGTGCCAGCAGCTCTGGACAGGGAGAAGAGACCCAGTACTTC. Combining the CDR3 with reference TRBV7-3 and TRBJ2-5 gives the whole variable domain GAGVSQTPSNKVTEKGKYVELRCDPISGHTALYWYRQSLGQGPEFLIYFQGTGAADDSGLPNDRFFAVRPEGSVSTLKIQRTERGDSAVYLCASSSGQGEETQYFGPGTRLLVL.